These 28 T cell receptor beta chains came from one sample sequenced in a study of blood T cell repertoires in COVID-19. Only in-frame clones appear in the TCRdb table, and some are missing; sequencing was by immunoSEQ multiplex PCR. The repertoire holds about 160,000 clones, with about 85% as singletons. Sequences were obtained from PBMCs or T cells enriched from blood (not recorded which). The origin of the receptors is a middle-aged woman with acute COVID-19.

This clone has a handful of counts. The CDR3 DNA is TGTGCCAGCAGTGAGTCGGCAGGGGAGCACACTGAAGCTTTCTTT. Its protein product is CASSESAGEHTEAFF. This rearrangement joins TRBV6-1 to TRBJ1-1; the D gene is possibly TRBD1 (6 bases). Germline CDR1 is MNHNS and CDR2 is SASEGT. V shed 3 bases and J shed 3 bases, with 14 bases lying between them. The length of the CDR3 is 15 residues.

The V and J genes are TRBV14 and TRBJ1-2; D unresolved. The CDR3 runs to 12 residues. V lost 4 bases, J lost 4 bases, and 7 bases lay in between. Germline CDR1 is SGHDN and CDR2 is FVKESK. CDR3 coding DNA: TGTGCCAGCAGCCCGGGGAGCTATGGCTACACCTTC. Translating it yields CASSPGSYGYTF.

This clone has a single count. V and J are TRBV24-1 and TRBJ2-3; D may be TRBD2 (6 bases). V was trimmed by 4 bases and J by 2 bases, leaving 15 bases between them. Germline V gives CDR1 KGHDR, CDR2 SFDVKD. The CDR3 has 16 residues. CDR3 sequence (DNA): TGTGCCACCAGTGAGGCCGGAGGGAGTCCCACAGATACGCAGTATTTT. This encodes CATSEAGGSPTDTQYF.

This chain links TRBV9 with TRBJ2-1; a weak D match, TRBD2 (5 bases). Germline V gene sequence: CDR1 SGDLS, CDR2 YYNGEE. V gave up 0 bases and J gave up 8 bases, with 12 bases separating them. The CDR3 length is 14 residues. The CDR3 DNA reads as TGTGCCAGCAGCGTAGGAGACTCGAGGGATGAGCAGTTCTTC. Protein product: CASSVGDSRDEQFF.

The V call is TRBV7-2, the J call TRBJ2-3, with TRBD2 as a possible D gene (6 bases). Germline CDR1 and CDR2: SGHTA and FQGNSA. The length of the CDR3 is 14 residues. Between the trimmed V and J ends, which lost 1 base and 3 bases, there was a span of 8 bases. CDR3 amino acids: CASSLGGVTDTQYF. The CDR3 region has the DNA TGTGCCAGCAGCTTAGGCGGGGTGACAGATACGCAGTATTTT.

This clone turned up a few times. The chain recombines TRBV4-2 with TRBJ2-2, with D maybe TRBD1 (5 bases). Germline V CDR1 and CDR2: LGHNA, YNFKEQ. The CDR3 is 16 residues long. The V end was cut by 0 bases, the J end by 2 bases, with 10 bases between. The CDR3 region has the DNA TGTGCCAGCAGCCAAGAGACCCAGGGTAACACCGGGGAGCTGTTTTTT. Translation: CASSQETQGNTGELFF.

The V gene is TRBV14, the J gene TRBJ2-4; D unclear. V gave up 2 bases and J gave up 5 bases, with 10 bases separating them. Germline V gene sequence: CDR1 SGHDN, CDR2 FVKESK. The CDR3 totals 14 residues. Here the CDR3 reads CASSQNLAENIQYF. CDR3 DNA: TGTGCCAGCAGCCAAAACCTGGCGGAAAACATTCAGTACTTC.

This clone came up a few times. The chain is built from TRBV2 and TRBJ2-1; 8 positions match TRBD1. J gave up 10 bases and V 5 bases, and 7 bases lay outside the gene matches. The V gene's germline CDR1 is SNHLY and CDR2 FYNNEI. The CDR3 covers 13 residues. This CDR3 reads CASSPTGVYEQFF. CDR3 nucleotide sequence: TGTGCCAGCAGTCCGACAGGGGTTTACGAGCAGTTCTTC.

J is TRBJ2-3 and V is TRBV11-3; possibly TRBD2 for D (6 bases). CDR1 and CDR2 from the germline V gene are SGHNT and YENEEA. Trimming pared 2 bases from V and 0 bases from J, leaving 6 bases between. The CDR3 has 14 residues. The CDR3 region has the DNA TGTGCCAGCAGCTTAAGCGGGAGCACAGATACGCAGTATTTT. This translates into CASSLSGSTDTQYF.

The CDR3 loop reads CASSIGARGGNQPQHF. Written as DNA, the CDR3 is TGTGCCAGTAGTATAGGGGCCAGGGGCGGCAATCAGCCCCAGCATTTT. V usage is TRBV19 and J usage is TRBJ1-5; D is perhaps TRBD1 (6 bases). CDR1 is LNHDA and CDR2 is SQIVND in the germline V gene (reference sequence). The CDR3 has 16 amino acids. V was trimmed by 1 base and J by 2 bases, leaving 12 bases between them.

The chain has TRBV6-5 and TRBJ1-5, with a weak D call TRBD1 (5 bases). Germline V gene data show CDR1 as MNHEY and CDR2 as SVGAGI. This CDR3 has 13 residues. V lost 5 bases, J lost 4 bases, and 9 bases lay in between. The CDR3 region is CASSRQLNQPQHF. CDR3 nucleotide sequence: TGTGCCAGCAGTCGACAGCTTAATCAGCCCCAGCATTTT.

This chain links TRBV11-2 with TRBJ2-5; D is uncertain. The CDR3 has 14 residues. Germline CDR1 SGHAT, CDR2 FQNNGV. Trimming took off 5 bases at V and 5 bases at J, with 15 bases between the two ends. The CDR3 reads CASSLGSLQETQYF. The CDR3, as DNA: TGTGCCAGCAGCCTAGGAAGTCTCCAGGAGACCCAGTACTTC.

The gene calls are TRBV5-1 and TRBJ2-5, with D hard to call. This CDR3 is 16 amino acids long. The germline V and J ends were trimmed by 1 base and 0 bases, with 13 bases remaining between them. Per the germline V gene, CDR1 is SGHRS and CDR2 is YFSETQ. For the CDR3, the DNA is TGCGCCAGCAGCTTGTCCAGTCTCGGGTACCAAGAGACCCAGTACTTC. Amino acids: CASSLSSLGYQETQYF.

The V and J genes are TRBV19 and TRBJ1-5; D unresolved. CDR3 length: 13 amino acids. Trimming cost V 5 bases and J 2 bases, with 7 bases left between them. CDR1 LNHDA and CDR2 SQIVND come from the germline V gene (reference sequence). The CDR3 DNA reads TGTGCCAGTAGTGTGGAGGGCAATCAGCCCCAGCATTTT. This codes for CASSVEGNQPQHF.

The gene calls are TRBV19 and TRBJ2-1, with D perhaps matching TRBD2 (5 bases). This CDR3 spans 14 amino acids. V shed 1 base and J shed 12 bases, with 16 bases lying between them. CDR1 LNHDA and CDR2 SQIVND come from the germline V gene (reference sequence). The CDR3 is CASSIAGSAGGQFF. CDR3 sequence (DNA): TGTGCCAGTAGTATAGCGGGGTCGGCAGGTGGGCAGTTCTTC.

The CDR3 is CASTEGNGDPGYTF. CDR3 DNA sequence: TGTGCCAGCACCGAGGGAAACGGCGATCCTGGCTACACCTTC. This chain joins TRBV6-5 and TRBJ1-2; D is unclear. Trimming shortened V by 7 bases and J by 7 bases, and 19 bases separated the two germline ends. The CDR3 extends over 14 amino acids. Germline V CDR1 and CDR2: MNHEY, SVGAGI.

The V call is TRBV19, the J call TRBJ2-1; D gene ambiguous. The V and J ends lost 3 bases and 6 bases respectively, with 12 bases between them. The CDR3 loop spans 14 amino acids. Germline CDR1 is LNHDA and CDR2 is SQIVND (reference sequence). As DNA, the CDR3 is TGTGCCAGTAGTATCACGGTAGTTATCAATGAGCAGTTCTTC. This encodes CASSITVVINEQFF.

This chain connects TRBV5-4 to TRBJ2-3, with 12 bases fitting TRBD2. V trimming: 3 bases; J trimming: 1 base; junction bases outside the gene matches: 9. There are 18 residues in the CDR3. Germline V lookup: CDR1 SGHNT, CDR2 YYREEE (reference sequence). Written as DNA, the CDR3 is TGTGCCAGCAGCTCGGGGACTAGCGGGTCCGTCGGCACAGATACGCAGTATTTT. Translated: CASSSGTSGSVGTDTQYF. The variable domain in full, completed from reference TRBV5-4 and TRBJ2-3, reads ETGVTQSPTHLIKTRGQQVTLRCSSQSGHNTVSWYQQALGQGPQFIFQYYREEENGRGNFPPRFSGLQFPNYSSELNVNALELDDSALYLCASSSGTSGSVGTDTQYFGPGTRLTVL.

This clone was recorded a few times. The chain employs TRBV10-2 and TRBJ2-1; TRBD2 might be the D (5 bases). The germline CDR1 and CDR2 sequences are WSHSY and SAAADI. Trimming took 4 bases from V and 10 from J, leaving 17 bases between them. CDR3 length: 14 residues. The CDR3 coding sequence is TGCGCCAGCAGTGGAGTTAGCGAATCAGACGAGCAGTTCTTC. Protein: CASSGVSESDEQFF.

This clone was counted a few times. The chain is built from TRBV7-2 and TRBJ2-7; perhaps TRBD2 as D (5 bases). CDR1 is SGHTA, CDR2 FQGNSA, per germline. The CDR3 has 14 residues. V was pared by 1 base and J by 5 bases, with 12 bases between. The CDR3 reads CASSLGVGANEQYF. DNA of the CDR3: TGTGCCAGCAGCTTAGGGGTGGGAGCGAACGAGCAGTACTTC. Full variable domain (missing parts from reference TRBV7-2 and TRBJ2-7): GAGVSQSPSNKVTEKGKDVELRCDPISGHTALYWYRQSLGQGLEFLIYFQGNSAPDKSGLPSDRFSAERTGGSVSTLTIQRTQQEDSAVYLCASSLGVGANEQYFGPGTRLTVT.

The chain links TRBV2 to TRBJ1-3, with 8 nucleotides matching TRBD1. This CDR3 has 15 residues. Unmatched junction bases numbered 12, after V lost 7 bases and J lost 7 bases. Germline CDR1 and CDR2: SNHLY and FYNNEI. DNA of the CDR3: TGTGCCAGCATCCCGACAGGGGATGGCTTCAACACCATATATTTT. Its translation: CASIPTGDGFNTIYF. The full variable domain, in which reference TRBV2 and TRBJ1-3 provide the parts outside the CDR3, is EPEVTQTPSHQVTQMGQEVILRCVPISNHLYFYWYRQILGQKVEFLVSFYNNEISEKSEIFDDQFSVERPDGSNFTLKIRSTKLEDSAMYFCASIPTGDGFNTIYFGEGSWLTVV.

The chain employs TRBV3-1 (or the pseudogene TRBV3-2) and TRBJ2-1; D call uncertain. Germline V CDR1 and CDR2: LGHDT, YNNKEL (reference sequence). The CDR3 loop spans 11 amino acids. The V end lost 5 bases, the J end lost 9 bases, and 8 bases lay between the germline ends. CDR3 bases: TGTGCCAGCAGCGCCCTCGGTGAGCAGTTCTTC. This sequence encodes CASSALGEQFF.

The chain joins TRBV27 to TRBJ1-5; 11 bases map to TRBD1. Germline CDR1 reads MNHEY; CDR2 reads SMNVEV (reference sequence). The CDR3 length is 17 residues. Trimming removed 6 bases from V and 4 bases from J; junction bases left unmatched: 11. CDR3 sequence (DNA): TGTGCCAGCAGCACCTCCGGGACAGGGGGGAATAATCAGCCCCAGCATTTT. This codes for CASSTSGTGGNNQPQHF.

The chain uses TRBV9 and TRBJ2-7, with D perhaps matching TRBD1 (6 bases). Trimming removed 3 bases from V and 6 bases from J, with 16 bases in between. CDR3 length equals 14 residues. Germline V CDR1 and CDR2: SGDLS, YYNGEE. The CDR3 reads CASSGGQPKGEQYF. The CDR3 bases are TGTGCCAGCAGCGGGGGACAACCCAAGGGCGAGCAGTACTTC.

The chain combines TRBV6-5 with TRBJ2-7, with 8 positions matching TRBD2. After removal of 6 bases from V and 4 bases from J, the junction contained 11 bases not matched to a gene. This CDR3 region has 15 residues. Per the germline V gene, CDR1 is MNHEY and CDR2 is SVGAGI. Written as DNA, the CDR3 is TGTGCCAGCAGCCGACTGCAGCGGGAGATTTACGAGCAGTACTTC. It codes for CASSRLQREIYEQYF.

The gene calls are TRBV7-9 and TRBJ1-2, with TRBD1 matching over 9 bases. Germline V gene data show CDR1 as SEHNR and CDR2 as FQNEAQ (reference sequence). The junction had 14 bases not matched to a gene; V was cut back by 4 bases and J by 8 bases. The length of the CDR3 is 16 residues. The CDR3 loop reads CASSSSAGTGFGGYTF. CDR3 DNA: TGTGCCAGCAGCTCCTCCGCCGGGACAGGGTTCGGCGGCTACACCTTC.

The chain uses TRBV2 and TRBJ2-1; 8 bases are shared with TRBD1. There are 17 residues in the CDR3. The V segment lost 1 base and the J segment 12 bases; nucleotides outside the gene matches: 17. Germline CDR1 and CDR2: SNHLY and FYNNEI. The CDR3 coding sequence is TGTGCCAGCAGTGAAGACCCCAGGGACAGGTTGACAACGTCGCAGTTCTTC. Its translation: CASSEDPRDRLTTSQFF.

The chain combines TRBV5-6 with TRBJ2-7; D is perhaps TRBD2 (6 bases). The CDR3 has 15 amino acids. V shed 4 bases and J shed 4 bases, with 18 bases lying between them. Germline assignment: CDR1 SGHDT and CDR2 YYEEEE. The CDR3 is CASSTGPGGGYEQYV. CDR3 bases: TGTGCCAGCAGCACCGGACCCGGGGGTGGATACGAGCAGTACGTC.